Below, 6 T cell receptor beta chains from the same sample are listed, as sequenced in a study of shared clonotypes between healthy human individuals. Profiling relied on immunoSEQ multiplex PCR, and the TCRdb table lists in-frame clones only, not all of them. The sample carries about 2.4 million clones, more than 85% recorded once. The specimen sequenced was naive CD4+ T cells from PBMCs. Indicated subset: CD45RA+ positively selected. Receptor source: a man between 18 and 29 years old in good health. Some clones in this sample may be carry-over from other donors' samples.

Turning to this clone: This CDR3 is also generated by other DNA sequences in the sample. The chain joins TRBV5-6 to TRBJ1-2; no firm D call. The CDR3 covers 13 residues. The V end was cut by 4 bases, the J end by 2 bases, with 9 bases between. Germline CDR1 reads SGHDT; CDR2 reads YYEEEE. The CDR3 DNA reads TGTGCCAGCAGCCTTGGACGCAACTATGGCTACACCTTC. Protein product: CASSLGRNYGYTF.

This chain connects TRBV7-3 to TRBJ2-3; perhaps TRBD2 as D (5 bases). This CDR3 has 14 amino acids. V lost 2 bases to trimming and J lost 4 bases, with 10 bases between them. Germline V lookup: CDR1 SGHTA, CDR2 FQGTGA. CDR3 amino acids: CASSLAGESDTQYF. The DNA of the CDR3 is TGTGCCAGCAGCTTAGCCGGGGAATCAGATACGCAGTATTTT.

This clone was counted a single time. The J gene is TRBJ2-1, the V gene TRBV7-9, with D possibly TRBD1 on 6 matching bases. Germline V gene sequence: CDR1 SEHNR, CDR2 FQNEAQ (reference sequence). The CDR3 is made up of 16 amino acids. V lost 2 bases to trimming and J lost 8 bases, with 19 bases between them. This chain's CDR3 is CASSLQGTQTPHEQFF. The CDR3 bases are TGTGCCAGCAGCTTACAGGGGACCCAGACCCCCCATGAGCAGTTCTTC. The full variable domain, with the rest looked up from reference TRBV7-9 and TRBJ2-1, is DTGVSQNPRHKITKRGQNVTFRCDPISEHNRLYWYRQTLGQGPEFLTYFQNEAQLEKSRLLSDRFSAERPKGSFSTLEIQRTEQGDSAMYLCASSLQGTQTPHEQFFGPGTRLTVL.

In the case of this clone: The same CDR3 can be traced to other DNA sequences in this sample. The V gene is TRBV7-9, the J gene TRBJ2-3; D gene unclear. The length of the CDR3 is 13 residues. Trimming left V 1 base short and J 4 bases short, with 6 bases between. Germline V gives CDR1 SEHNR, CDR2 FQNEAQ (reference sequence). This CDR3 reads CASSLGGPDTQYF. The CDR3 DNA reads as TGTGCCAGCAGCTTAGGTGGGCCAGATACGCAGTATTTT.

The chain is built from TRBV5-1 and TRBJ2-5; maybe TRBD2 (6 bases). CDR3 length: 14 residues. The germline V gene has CDR1 SGHRS and CDR2 YFSETQ. V lost 3 bases, J lost 2 bases, and 11 bases lay in between. CDR3 DNA sequence: TGCGCCAGCAGCTACGGGACTCCTCAAGAGACCCAGTACTTC. Residues: CASSYGTPQETQYF.

V usage is TRBV6-5 and J usage is TRBJ2-1; maybe TRBD1 (6 bases). The CDR3 consists of 14 residues. CDR1 and CDR2 from the germline V gene are MNHEY and SVGAGI. V lost 4 bases to trimming and J lost 10 bases, with 17 bases between them. CDR3 sequence (DNA): TGTGCCAGCAGTTTAAAACAGGGCCGGGGCGAGCAGTTCTTC. Residues: CASSLKQGRGEQFF.